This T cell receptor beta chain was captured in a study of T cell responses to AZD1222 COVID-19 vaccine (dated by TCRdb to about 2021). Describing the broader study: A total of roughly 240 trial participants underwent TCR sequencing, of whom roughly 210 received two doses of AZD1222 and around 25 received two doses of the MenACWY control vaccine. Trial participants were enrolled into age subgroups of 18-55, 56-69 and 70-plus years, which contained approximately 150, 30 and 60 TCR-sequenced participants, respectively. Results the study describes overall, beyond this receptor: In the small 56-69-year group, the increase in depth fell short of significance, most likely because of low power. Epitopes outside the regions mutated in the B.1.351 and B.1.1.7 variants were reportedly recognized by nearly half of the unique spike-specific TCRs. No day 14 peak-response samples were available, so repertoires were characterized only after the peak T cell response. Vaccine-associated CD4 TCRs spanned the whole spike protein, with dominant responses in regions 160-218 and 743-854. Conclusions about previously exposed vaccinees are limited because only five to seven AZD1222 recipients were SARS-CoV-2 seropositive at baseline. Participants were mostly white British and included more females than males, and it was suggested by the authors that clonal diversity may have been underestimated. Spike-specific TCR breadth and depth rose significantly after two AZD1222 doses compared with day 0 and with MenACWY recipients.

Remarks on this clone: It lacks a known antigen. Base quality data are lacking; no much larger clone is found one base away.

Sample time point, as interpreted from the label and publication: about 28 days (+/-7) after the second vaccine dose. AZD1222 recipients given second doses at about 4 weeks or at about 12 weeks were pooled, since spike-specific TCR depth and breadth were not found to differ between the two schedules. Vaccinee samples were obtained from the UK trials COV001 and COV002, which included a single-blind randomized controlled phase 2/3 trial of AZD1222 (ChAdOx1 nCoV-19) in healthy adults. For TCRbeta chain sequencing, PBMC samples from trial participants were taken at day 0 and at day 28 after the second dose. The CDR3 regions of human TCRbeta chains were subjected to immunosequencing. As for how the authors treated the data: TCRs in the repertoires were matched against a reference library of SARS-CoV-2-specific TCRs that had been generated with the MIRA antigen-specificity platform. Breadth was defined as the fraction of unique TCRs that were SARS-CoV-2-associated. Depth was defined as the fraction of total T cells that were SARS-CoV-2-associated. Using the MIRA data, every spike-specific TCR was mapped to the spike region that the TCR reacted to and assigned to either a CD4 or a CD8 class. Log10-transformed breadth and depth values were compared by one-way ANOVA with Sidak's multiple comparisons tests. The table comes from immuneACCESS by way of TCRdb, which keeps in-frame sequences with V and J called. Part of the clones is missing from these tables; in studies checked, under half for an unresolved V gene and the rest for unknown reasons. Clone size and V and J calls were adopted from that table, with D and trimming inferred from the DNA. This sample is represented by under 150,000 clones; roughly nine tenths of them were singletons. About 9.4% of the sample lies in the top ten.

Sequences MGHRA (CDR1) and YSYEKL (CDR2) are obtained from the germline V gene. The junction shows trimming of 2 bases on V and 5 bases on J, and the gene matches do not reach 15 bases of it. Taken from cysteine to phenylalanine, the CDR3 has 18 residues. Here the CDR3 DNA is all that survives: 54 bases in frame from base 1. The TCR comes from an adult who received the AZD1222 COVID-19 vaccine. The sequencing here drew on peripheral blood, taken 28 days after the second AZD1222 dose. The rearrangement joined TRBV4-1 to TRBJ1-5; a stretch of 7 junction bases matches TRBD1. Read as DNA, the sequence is TGCGCCAGCAGCCAACTACAGGGGTTCCAATCGGGGGATCAGCCCCAGCATTTT. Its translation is CASSQLQGFQSGDQPQHF.